The clone carrying this T cell receptor (beta chain) came up a few times. The sample belongs to a study of T-cell reconstitution after alpha-beta-depleted transplantation in children. Library preparation (for TCRbeta) was performed with unique molecular identifiers. A single record per CDR3 protein comes from TCRdb applying MiXCR to the PCR reads. The sample comprises 600,000 to 800,000 distinct CDR3 sequences, around 14% of which are singletons, and around 0.79% rests with the top ten. The CDR3 sequence is 14 residues long. Germline V gives CDR1 SGHRS, CDR2 YFSETQ. Trimming removed 1 base from V and 6 bases from J, with 14 bases in between.

The chain uses TRBV5-1 and TRBJ2-7, with D maybe TRBD2 (5 bases). The sequence derives from a girl under 10 years old with congenital amegakaryocytic thrombocytopenia, due to receive a stem cell transplant. Source: PBMCs, taken before TCRalphabeta/CD19-depleted stem cell transplant. CDR3 in DNA: TGCGCCAGCAGCTTGTCCGGGCTAGAGGGCGAGCAGTACTTC. Its translation is CASSLSGLEGEQYF. The whole variable domain, filled in from reference TRBV5-1 and TRBJ2-7, reads KAGVTQTPRYLIKTRGQQVTLSCSPISGHRSVSWYQQTPGQGLQFLFEYFSETQRNKGNFPGRFSGRQFSNSRSEMNVSTLELGDSALYLCASSLSGLEGEQYFGPGTRLTVT.